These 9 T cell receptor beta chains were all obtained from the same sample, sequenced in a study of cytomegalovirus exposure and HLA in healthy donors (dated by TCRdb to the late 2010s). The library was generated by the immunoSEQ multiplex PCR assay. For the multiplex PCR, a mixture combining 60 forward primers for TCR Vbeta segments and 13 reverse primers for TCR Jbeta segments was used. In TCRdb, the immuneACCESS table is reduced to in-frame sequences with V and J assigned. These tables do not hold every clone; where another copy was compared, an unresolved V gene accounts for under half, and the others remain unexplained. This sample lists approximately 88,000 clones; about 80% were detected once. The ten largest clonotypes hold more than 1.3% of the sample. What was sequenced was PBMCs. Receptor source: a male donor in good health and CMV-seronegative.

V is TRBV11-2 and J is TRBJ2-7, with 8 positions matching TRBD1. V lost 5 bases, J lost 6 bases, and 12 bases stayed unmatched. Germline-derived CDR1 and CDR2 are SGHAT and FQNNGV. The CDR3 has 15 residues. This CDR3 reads CASSTLSRGQVEQYF. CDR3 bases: TGTGCCAGCAGCACCCTAAGCAGGGGGCAGGTCGAGCAGTACTTC.

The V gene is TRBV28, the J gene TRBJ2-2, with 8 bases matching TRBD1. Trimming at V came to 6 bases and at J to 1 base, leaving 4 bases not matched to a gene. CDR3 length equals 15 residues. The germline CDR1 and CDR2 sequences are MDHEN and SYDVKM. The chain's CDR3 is CASSPGTGNTGELFF. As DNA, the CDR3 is TGTGCCAGCAGCCCCGGGACAGGGAACACCGGGGAGCTGTTTTTT.

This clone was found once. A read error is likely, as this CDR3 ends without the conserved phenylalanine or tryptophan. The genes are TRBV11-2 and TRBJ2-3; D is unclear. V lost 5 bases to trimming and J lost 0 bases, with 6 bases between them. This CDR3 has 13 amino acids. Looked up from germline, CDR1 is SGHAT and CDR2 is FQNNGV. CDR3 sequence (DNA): TGTGCCAGCAGCCGTCCTAGCACAGATACGCAGTATCTT. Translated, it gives CASSRPSTDTQYL.

CDR3 coding DNA: TGTGCCAGCAGTCCGGCTGGGGGGTCGTATGGCTACACCTTC. Protein sequence: CASSPAGGSYGYTF. The chain carries TRBV28 and TRBJ1-2; D is perhaps TRBD1 (5 bases). Trimming stripped 5 bases from V and 5 bases from J, with 15 bases between. The CDR3 runs to 14 residues. The germline CDR1 and CDR2 sequences are MDHEN and SYDVKM.

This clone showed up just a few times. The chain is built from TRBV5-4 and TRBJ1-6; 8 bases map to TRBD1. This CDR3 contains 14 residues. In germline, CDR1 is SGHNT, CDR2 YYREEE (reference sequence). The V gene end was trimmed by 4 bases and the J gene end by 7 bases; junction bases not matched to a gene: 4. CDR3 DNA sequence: TGTGCCAGCAGCGTCCGGGACAGGAATTCACCCCTCCACTTT. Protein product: CASSVRDRNSPLHF.

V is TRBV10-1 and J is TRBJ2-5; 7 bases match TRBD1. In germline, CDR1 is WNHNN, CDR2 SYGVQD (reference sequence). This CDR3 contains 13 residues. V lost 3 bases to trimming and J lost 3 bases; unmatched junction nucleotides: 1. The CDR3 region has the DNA TGCGCCAGCAGTGAAGGGACAGAAGAGACCCAGTACTTC. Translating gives CASSEGTEETQYF.

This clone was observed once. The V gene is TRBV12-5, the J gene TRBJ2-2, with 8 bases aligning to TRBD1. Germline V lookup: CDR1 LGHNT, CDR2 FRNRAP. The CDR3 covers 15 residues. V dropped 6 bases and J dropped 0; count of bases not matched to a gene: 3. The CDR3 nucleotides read TGTGCTAGTGGGGCCAGGGGGCCGAACACCGGGGAGCTGTTTTTT. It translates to CASGARGPNTGELFF.

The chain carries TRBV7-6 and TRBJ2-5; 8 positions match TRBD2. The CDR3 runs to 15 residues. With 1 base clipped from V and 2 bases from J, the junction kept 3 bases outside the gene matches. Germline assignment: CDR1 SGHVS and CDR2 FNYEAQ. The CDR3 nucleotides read TGTGCCAGCAGCTTAGGAGCGGGGGCTCAAGAGACCCAGTACTTC. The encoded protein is CASSLGAGAQETQYF.

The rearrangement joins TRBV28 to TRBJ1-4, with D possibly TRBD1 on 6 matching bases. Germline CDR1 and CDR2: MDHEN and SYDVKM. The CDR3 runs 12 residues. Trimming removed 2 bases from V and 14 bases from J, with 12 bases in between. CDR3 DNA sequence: TGTGCCAGCAGTTTAACAGGGCGCACCCTGTTTTTT. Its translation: CASSLTGRTLFF. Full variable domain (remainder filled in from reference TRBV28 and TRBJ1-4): DVKVTQSSRYLVKRTGEKVFLECVQDMDHENMFWYRQDPGLGLRLIYFSYDVKMKEKGDIPEGYSVSREKKERFSLILESASTNQTSMYLCASSLTGRTLFFGSGTQLSVL.